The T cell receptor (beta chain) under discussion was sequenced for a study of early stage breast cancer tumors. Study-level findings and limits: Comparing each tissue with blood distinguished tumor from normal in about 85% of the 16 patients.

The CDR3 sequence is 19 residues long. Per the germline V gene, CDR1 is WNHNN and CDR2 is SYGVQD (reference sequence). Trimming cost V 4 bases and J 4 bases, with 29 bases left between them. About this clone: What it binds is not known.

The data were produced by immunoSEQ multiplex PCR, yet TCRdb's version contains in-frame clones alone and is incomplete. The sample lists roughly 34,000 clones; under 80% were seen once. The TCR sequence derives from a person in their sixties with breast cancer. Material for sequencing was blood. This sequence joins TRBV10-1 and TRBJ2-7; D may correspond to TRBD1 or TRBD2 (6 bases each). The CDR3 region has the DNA TGCGCCAGCAGTGGGGGGCGGGAAGTTTTCGGGGGCGGCAGGTACGAGCAGTACTTC. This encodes CASSGGREVFGGGRYEQYF.